These T cell receptor beta chains were read from a single sample in a study of blood T cell repertoires in COVID-19. Sequenced by immunoSEQ multiplex PCR; TCRdb stores in-frame clones only, minus some. The sample records over 70,000 clones, 90% being singletons. Sequenced material: peripheral blood. These receptors were obtained from a man between 18 and 35 years old with COVID-19, enrolled during active disease. Both conserved end residues are part of each CDR3. A D gene is named only where the DNA matches it firmly. Some rows have no size entry. The others give once, few or many, or a class for an expanded clone.

TRBV4-2,NA,TRBJ2-7,NA,CASSSAASTYEQYF,TGTGCCAGCAGCTCCGCAGCTAGTACCTACGAGCAGTACTTC
TRBV7-9,TRBD2,TRBJ2-1,NA,CASSLASGVNNEQFF,TGTGCCAGCAGCTTAGCTAGCGGGGTTAACAATGAGCAGTTCTTC
TRBV5-5,NA,TRBJ1-1,NA,CASSLAGMNTEAFF,TGTGCCAGCAGCTTGGCAGGCATGAACACTGAAGCTTTCTTT
TRBV20-1,NA,TRBJ2-7,NA,CSALLDEQYF,TGCAGTGCCCTACTCGACGAGCAGTACTTC
TRBV7-2,NA,TRBJ2-1,NA,CASSLAPQGAYNEQFF,TGTGCCAGCAGCTTAGCCCCACAGGGAGCGTACAATGAGCAGTTCTTC
TRBV29-1,NA,TRBJ1-2,few,CSVESLTRGFGYTF,TGCAGCGTTGAATCTTTGACTCGCGGGTTTGGCTACACCTTC
TRBV5-6,NA,TRBJ2-2,once,CASSFGSGNTGELFF,TGTGCCAGCAGCTTTGGTAGCGGCAACACCGGGGAGCTGTTTTTT
TRBV5-4,TRBD2,TRBJ2-7,NA,CASSRGLAGVSYEQYF,TGTGCCAGCAGCAGAGGACTAGCGGGAGTTTCCTACGAGCAGTACTTC
TRBV3-1/TRBV3-2,NA,TRBJ2-5,NA,CASSQEGTRETQYF,TGTGCCAGCAGCCAAGAGGGTACGCGGGAGACCCAGTACTTC
TRBV10-1,NA,TRBJ2-5,NA,CASSYRDNQETQYF,TGCGCCAGCAGTTACCGGGACAACCAAGAGACCCAGTACTTC
TRBV29-1,NA,TRBJ1-2,NA,CSVDAGATNYGYTF,TGCAGCGTTGATGCGGGAGCCACTAACTATGGCTACACCTTC
TRBV7-2,NA,TRBJ1-3,NA,CASSLMGASGNTIYF,TGTGCCAGCAGCTTAATGGGGGCCTCTGGAAACACCATATATTTT